The rows below give T cell receptor beta chains drawn from one sample of a study of regulatory T cells in long-lasting Graves disease. TCRdb ran MiXCR on the multiplex PCR reads and lists one entry per CDR3 protein. Among about 350,000 distinct CDR3 sequences listed, around 17% were seen once. These data also formed part of another study, on T cells in Graves' hyperthyroidism and ophthalmopathy.

The sequenced sample was peripheral blood mononuclear cells (PBMCs), obtained at new diagnosis, from a patient treated with antithyroid drugs. The origin of the receptors is a man aged 35 to 55 with Graves disease. The CDR3 runs from the conserved cysteine through the conserved F or W. D genes are given only for firm matches. Clone size is shown for a subset of rows, as once, few, many or a class of expanded clone.

v_gene: TRBV5-1; d_gene: NA; abundance: NA; j_gene: TRBJ1-1; CDR3aa: CASSLGAGASIEAFF; CDR3nt: TGCGCCAGCAGCTTGGGGGCCGGGGCCAGCATTGAAGCTTTCTTT
v_gene: TRBV6-4; d_gene: TRBD1; abundance: NA; j_gene: TRBJ1-2; CDR3aa: CASSWTGANYGYTF; CDR3nt: TGTGCCAGCAGTTGGACAGGGGCTAACTATGGCTACACCTTC
v_gene: TRBV3-1; d_gene: TRBD1; abundance: NA; j_gene: TRBJ1-1; CDR3aa: CASSGQGDNTEAFF; CDR3nt: TGTGCCAGCAGTGGACAGGGGGATAACACTGAAGCTTTCTTT
v_gene: TRBV5-1; d_gene: NA; abundance: few; j_gene: TRBJ2-3; CDR3aa: CASSLDPSSADTQYF; CDR3nt: TGCGCCAGCAGCTTGGATCCTAGCTCAGCAGATACGCAGTATTTT
v_gene: TRBV7-9; d_gene: NA; abundance: many; j_gene: TRBJ2-3; CDR3aa: CASSPRGGQYTQYF; CDR3nt: TGTGCCAGCAGCCCTAGGGGGGGGCAGTATACGCAGTATTTT
v_gene: TRBV5-1; d_gene: NA; abundance: many; j_gene: TRBJ2-3; CDR3aa: CASSLAQYSTDTQYF; CDR3nt: TGCGCCAGCAGCTTGGCACAGTATAGCACAGATACGCAGTATTTT
v_gene: TRBV25-1; d_gene: NA; abundance: NA; j_gene: TRBJ2-7; CDR3aa: CAKNLRGGPRGDEQYF; CDR3nt: TGTGCCAAGAACTTAAGGGGGGGTCCCCGGGGAGACGAGCAGTACTTC
v_gene: TRBV2; d_gene: NA; abundance: few; j_gene: TRBJ2-5; CDR3aa: CASSAQGLTQETQYF; CDR3nt: TGTGCCAGCAGTGCCCAGGGTCTAACCCAAGAGACCCAGTACTTC
v_gene: TRBV7-8; d_gene: TRBD2; abundance: many; j_gene: TRBJ2-7; CDR3aa: CASSRVGTSGSYEQYF; CDR3nt: TGTGCCAGCAGCCGGGTGGGGACTAGCGGTTCCTACGAGCAGTACTTC
v_gene: TRBV7-9; d_gene: TRBD2; abundance: many; j_gene: TRBJ2-3; CDR3aa: CASSFPGTSVKYF; CDR3nt: TGTGCCAGCAGCTTCCCCGGGACTAGCGTGAAGTATTTT
v_gene: TRBV24-1; d_gene: TRBD1; abundance: many; j_gene: TRBJ2-2; CDR3aa: CATSDSGTGTTGELFF; CDR3nt: TGTGCCACCAGTGATTCCGGGACAGGGACCACCGGGGAGCTGTTTTTT
v_gene: TRBV5-5; d_gene: TRBD1; abundance: few; j_gene: TRBJ1-2; CDR3aa: CASSAAGQGYGYTF; CDR3nt: TGTGCCAGCAGCGCTGCGGGACAGGGGTATGGCTACACCTTC
v_gene: TRBV29-1; d_gene: NA; abundance: few; j_gene: TRBJ2-5; CDR3aa: CSVVVLETQYF; CDR3nt: TGCAGCGTTGTTGTCTTGGAGACCCAGTACTTC
v_gene: TRBV12-3/TRBV12-4; d_gene: NA; abundance: many; j_gene: TRBJ2-1; CDR3aa: CASSPRGDAYNEQFF; CDR3nt: TGTGCCAGCAGTCCTAGGGGGGACGCCTACAATGAGCAGTTCTTC
v_gene: TRBV20-1; d_gene: TRBD2; abundance: NA; j_gene: TRBJ2-3; CDR3aa: CSVPGLATDTQYF; CDR3nt: TGCAGTGTCCCGGGACTAGCGACAGATACGCAGTATTTT
v_gene: TRBV27; d_gene: NA; abundance: NA; j_gene: TRBJ1-4; CDR3aa: CASSDTRGSNEKLFF; CDR3nt: TGTGCCAGCAGTGACACGCGGGGGAGTAATGAAAAACTGTTTTTT
v_gene: TRBV6-2/TRBV6-3; d_gene: NA; abundance: few; j_gene: TRBJ2-2; CDR3aa: CASTPSAANTGELFF; CDR3nt: TGTGCCAGCACTCCCTCCGCTGCTAACACCGGGGAGCTGTTTTTT
v_gene: TRBV24-1; d_gene: NA; abundance: NA; j_gene: TRBJ1-2; CDR3aa: CATSDSGWPGYTF; CDR3nt: TGTGCCACCAGTGATTCAGGTTGGCCGGGCTACACCTTC
v_gene: TRBV5-1; d_gene: NA; abundance: many; j_gene: TRBJ2-1; CDR3aa: CASSYDSTHNEQFF; CDR3nt: TGCGCCAGCAGCTATGACAGCACCCACAATGAGCAGTTCTTC
v_gene: TRBV6-1; d_gene: NA; abundance: few; j_gene: TRBJ2-3; CDR3aa: CASSPTSSTDTQYF; CDR3nt: TGTGCCAGCAGTCCGACTTCTAGCACAGATACGCAGTATTTT
v_gene: TRBV5-1; d_gene: NA; abundance: many; j_gene: TRBJ1-1; CDR3aa: CASSLLGPPNTEAFF; CDR3nt: TGCGCCAGCAGCTTGCTAGGGCCGCCGAACACTGAAGCTTTCTTT
v_gene: TRBV9; d_gene: NA; abundance: few; j_gene: TRBJ2-1; CDR3aa: CASSSGPSLNEQFF; CDR3nt: TGTGCCAGCAGCTCGGGACCGTCGTTGAATGAGCAGTTCTTC
v_gene: TRBV5-1; d_gene: NA; abundance: many; j_gene: TRBJ1-1; CDR3aa: CASSLEASMNTEAFF; CDR3nt: TGCGCCAGCAGCTTGGAAGCCAGCATGAACACTGAAGCTTTCTTT
v_gene: TRBV2; d_gene: NA; abundance: NA; j_gene: TRBJ2-5; CDR3aa: CASSEFRETQYF; CDR3nt: TGTGCCAGCAGTGAATTCCGGGAGACCCAGTACTTC
v_gene: TRBV2; d_gene: TRBD2; abundance: many; j_gene: TRBJ2-2; CDR3aa: CASSEASAGGQRTGELFF; CDR3nt: TGTGCCAGCAGTGAAGCGTCGGCGGGGGGGCAAAGAACCGGGGAGCTGTTTTTT
v_gene: TRBV11-2; d_gene: NA; abundance: many; j_gene: TRBJ1-1; CDR3aa: CASSLKGQVNTEAFF; CDR3nt: TGTGCCAGCAGCTTAAAGGGGCAAGTGAACACTGAAGCTTTCTTT
v_gene: TRBV7-9; d_gene: TRBD1; abundance: many; j_gene: TRBJ1-1; CDR3aa: CASRGQGNTEAFF; CDR3nt: TGTGCCAGCAGAGGACAGGGGAACACTGAAGCTTTCTTT
v_gene: TRBV20-1; d_gene: TRBD2; abundance: many; j_gene: TRBJ2-3; CDR3aa: CSAIRLAGAADTQYF; CDR3nt: TGCAGTGCCATCAGACTAGCGGGGGCGGCAGATACGCAGTATTTT
v_gene: TRBV20-1; d_gene: NA; abundance: many; j_gene: TRBJ2-1; CDR3aa: CSARVTGGRSYNEQFF; CDR3nt: TGCAGTGCTAGAGTGACGGGGGGCCGATCCTACAATGAGCAGTTCTTC
v_gene: TRBV6-2/TRBV6-3; d_gene: NA; abundance: NA; j_gene: TRBJ1-4; CDR3aa: CASLSTGRSTNEKLFF; CDR3nt: TGTGCCAGCTTGTCCACCGGGAGGTCAACTAATGAAAAACTGTTTTTT
v_gene: TRBV30; d_gene: NA; abundance: many; j_gene: TRBJ2-7; CDR3aa: CAWNRGFSGPYEQYF; CDR3nt: TGTGCCTGGAATCGGGGATTTAGTGGGCCCTACGAGCAGTACTTC
v_gene: TRBV6-1; d_gene: NA; abundance: NA; j_gene: TRBJ2-1; CDR3aa: CASSEKAGPSYNEQFF; CDR3nt: TGTGCCAGCAGTGAAAAGGCGGGGCCCTCCTACAATGAGCAGTTCTTC
v_gene: TRBV2; d_gene: NA; abundance: NA; j_gene: TRBJ2-7; CDR3aa: CASKGRTPYEQYF; CDR3nt: TGTGCCAGCAAAGGGAGGACCCCCTACGAGCAGTACTTC
v_gene: TRBV10-3; d_gene: TRBD1; abundance: many; j_gene: TRBJ2-3; CDR3aa: CAIGTGNTDTQYF; CDR3nt: TGTGCCATCGGGACAGGCAACACAGATACGCAGTATTTT
v_gene: TRBV6-2/TRBV6-3; d_gene: NA; abundance: NA; j_gene: TRBJ1-2; CDR3aa: CASSYSPDSYGYTF; CDR3nt: TGTGCCAGCAGTTACTCACCTGACAGCTATGGCTACACCTTC